The clone carrying this T cell receptor (beta chain) was detected a few times. Investigators profiled TCR beta VDJ and CDR3 from genomic DNA template. Each CDR3 protein is one row after TCRdb ran MiXCR on the reads. The data show 150,000 to 200,000 distinct CDR3 sequences, roughly half seen once. V was clipped by 4 bases and J by 1 base, with 11 bases between them. Germline loops: CDR1 LNHDA, CDR2 SQIVND (reference sequence). The CDR3 is made up of 15 amino acids. All patients picked for sequencing had shown, by flow cytometry, an expansion of CD8+CD57+ cells. The sample is drawn from a study of CD8+CD57+ T cells in acquired aplastic anemia.

The sequencing sample was made of sorted CD4+, CD8+, or CD8+CD57+ T cells (not recorded which) from PBMCs. The sequence derives from a human donor with aplastic anemia. The chain carries TRBV19 and TRBJ2-1; tentative D call: TRBD2 (6 bases). The CDR3 nucleotides are TGTGCCAGTAGTAACACCGCGGGGTCCTACAATGAGCAGTTCTTC. It is translated as CASSNTAGSYNEQFF.